A selection of T cell receptor beta chains follows, all from one sample in a study of cytomegalovirus exposure and HLA in healthy donors. Profiling relied on immunoSEQ multiplex PCR, and the TCRdb table lists in-frame clones only, not all of them. The table has roughly 100,000 clones, around 73% seen once. Sequences were obtained from PBMCs. These receptor sequences come from a man aged 35-49 years in good health and CMV-seronegative. The conserved cysteine and the conserved F or W are not part of the CDR3 here. The order of the fields is D gene, V gene, CDR3 protein. The D gene is left open where the match is weak.

d_gene: TRBD1
v_gene: TRBV2
CDR3aa: ASSADRGTNYGYT

d_gene: TRBD1
v_gene: TRBV4-3
CDR3aa: ASSQDLRQGNSGYT

d_gene: TRBD1
v_gene: TRBV7-9
CDR3aa: ASSHGTGPIQY

d_gene: -
v_gene: TRBV2
CDR3aa: ASSDRGGQPQH

d_gene: -
v_gene: TRBV18
CDR3aa: ASSPEQGGTLH

d_gene: -
v_gene: TRBV4-2
CDR3aa: ASSLIGTNGNTIY

d_gene: TRBD1
v_gene: TRBV14
CDR3aa: ARLLRDRENKEDQPQH

d_gene: -
v_gene: TRBV29-1
CDR3aa: SVGHRQAKNIQY

d_gene: TRBD1
v_gene: TRBV2
CDR3aa: ASGQVTDTQY

d_gene: -
v_gene: TRBV7-9
CDR3aa: ASSRGRAVLGKLF

d_gene: TRBD2
v_gene: TRBV28
CDR3aa: ASSSAGGARYEQY

d_gene: -
v_gene: TRBV19
CDR3aa: ASSIASGDTIY

d_gene: TRBD2
v_gene: TRBV2
CDR3aa: ASTGLAGGSSYEQY

d_gene: TRBD1
v_gene: TRBV28
CDR3aa: ASSIMTTGGYGYT

d_gene: -
v_gene: TRBV7-9
CDR3aa: ASSVTHRKRQHSQPQH

d_gene: -
v_gene: TRBV4-2
CDR3aa: ASSQHRASNQPQH

d_gene: TRBD2
v_gene: TRBV2
CDR3aa: ASQLAGVTDTQY

d_gene: -
v_gene: TRBV27
CDR3aa: ASSFSSSYEQY

d_gene: -
v_gene: TRBV5-6
CDR3aa: ASRNKDRENSPLH

d_gene: -
v_gene: TRBV9
CDR3aa: ASSAGKPGHPSYEQY

d_gene: TRBD1
v_gene: TRBV6-6
CDR3aa: ASSWTGKNGYT

d_gene: -
v_gene: TRBV5-6
CDR3aa: ASRHYREGGSYEQY